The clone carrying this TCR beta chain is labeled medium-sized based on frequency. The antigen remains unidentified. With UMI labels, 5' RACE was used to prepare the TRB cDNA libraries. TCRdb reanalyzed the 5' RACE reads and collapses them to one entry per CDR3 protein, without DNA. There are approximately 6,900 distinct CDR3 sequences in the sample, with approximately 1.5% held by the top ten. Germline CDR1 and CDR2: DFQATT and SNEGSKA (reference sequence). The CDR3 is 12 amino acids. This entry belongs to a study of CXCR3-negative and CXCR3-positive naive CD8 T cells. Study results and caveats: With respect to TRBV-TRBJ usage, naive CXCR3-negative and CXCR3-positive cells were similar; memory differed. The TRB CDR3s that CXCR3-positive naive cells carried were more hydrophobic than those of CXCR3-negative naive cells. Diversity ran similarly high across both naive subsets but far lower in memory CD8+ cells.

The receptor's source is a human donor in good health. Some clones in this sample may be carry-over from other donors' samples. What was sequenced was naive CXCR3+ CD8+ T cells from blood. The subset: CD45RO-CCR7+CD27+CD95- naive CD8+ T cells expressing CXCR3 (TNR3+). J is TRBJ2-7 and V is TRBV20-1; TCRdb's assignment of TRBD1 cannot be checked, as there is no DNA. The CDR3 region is CSARDWGDEQYF.